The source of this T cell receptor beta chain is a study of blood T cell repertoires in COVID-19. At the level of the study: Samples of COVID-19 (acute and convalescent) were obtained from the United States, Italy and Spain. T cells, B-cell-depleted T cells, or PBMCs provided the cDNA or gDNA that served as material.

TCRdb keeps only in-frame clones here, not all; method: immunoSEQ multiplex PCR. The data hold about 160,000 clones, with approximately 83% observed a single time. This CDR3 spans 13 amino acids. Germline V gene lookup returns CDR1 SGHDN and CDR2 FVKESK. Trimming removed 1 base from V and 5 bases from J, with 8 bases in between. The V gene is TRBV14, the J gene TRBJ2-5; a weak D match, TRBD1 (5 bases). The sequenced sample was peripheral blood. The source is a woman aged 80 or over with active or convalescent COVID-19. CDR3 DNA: TGTGCCAGCAGCCAAGGCAGGGTTGAGACCCAGTACTTC. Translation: CASSQGRVETQYF.